A selection of T cell receptor beta chains follows, all from one sample in a study of T cell responses to AZD1222 COVID-19 vaccine. Profiling relied on immunoSEQ multiplex PCR, and the TCRdb table lists in-frame clones only, not all of them. The sample includes around 160,000 clones, more than 75% of them seen just once. The sample was peripheral blood, taken on day 0 of AZD1222 vaccination. These receptors were collected from an adult in good health. The CDR3 runs from the conserved cysteine through the conserved F or W. The order of the fields is J gene, clone size, D gene, V gene, CDR3 protein, CDR3 DNA. A D gene is named only where the DNA matches it firmly. Clone sizes are given selectively: once, few, many, or a class where the clone is expanded.

>TRBJ1-2|few|TRBD1|TRBV6-5
CATLYRGGGGYTF
TGTGCCACCCTCTACAGGGGTGGTGGTGGCTACACCTTC
>TRBJ1-6|.|.|TRBV13
CASSLGARGMGSPLHF
TGTGCCAGCAGCTTAGGGGCCAGGGGTATGGGTTCACCCCTCCACTTT
>TRBJ1-5|once|.|TRBV2
CASSEGKGQPQHF
TGTGCCAGCAGTGAGGGGAAGGGCCAGCCCCAGCATTTT
>TRBJ1-3|.|TRBD1|TRBV5-5
CASRRGPGRAGNTIYF
TGTGCCAGCAGGAGGGGGCCGGGAAGAGCTGGAAACACCATATATTTT
>TRBJ2-7|.|TRBD1|TRBV7-2
CASSLVAGGEQYF
TGTGCCAGCAGCTTAGTGGCAGGGGGCGAGCAGTACTTC
>TRBJ2-1|.|TRBD2|TRBV4-2
CASSQDRELAGNEQFF
TGTGCCAGCAGCCAAGATAGGGAACTAGCGGGAAATGAGCAGTTCTTC
>TRBJ1-3|.|.|TRBV10-3
CAISLVLKAGNTIYF
TGTGCCATCAGTTTGGTCCTAAAGGCCGGAAACACCATATATTTT
>TRBJ1-2|.|.|TRBV27
CASSFGYNYGYTF
TGTGCCAGCAGTTTTGGATACAACTATGGCTACACCTTC
>TRBJ1-1|.|.|TRBV27
CASSFTGGEAFF
TGTGCCAGCAGTTTCACGGGCGGTGAAGCTTTCTTT
>TRBJ1-6|.|.|TRBV9
CASSPTLVGSASPLHF
TGTGCCAGCAGCCCTACCCTAGTGGGCTCAGCTTCACCCCTCCACTTT
>TRBJ2-2|.|.|TRBV10-2
CASKGSHETGELFF
TGCGCCAGCAAAGGGTCCCATGAGACCGGGGAGCTGTTTTTT
>TRBJ1-1|.|.|TRBV2
CASSISQTEAFF
TGTGCCAGCTCCATAAGCCAAACTGAAGCTTTCTTT
>TRBJ2-1|.|.|TRBV2
CASRQLSGNEQFF
TGTGCCAGCAGACAGCTCTCGGGCAATGAGCAGTTCTTC
>TRBJ2-3|.|.|TRBV9
CASSADPSTDTQYF
TGTGCCAGCAGCGCGGATCCTAGCACAGATACGCAGTATTTT
>TRBJ2-7|.|.|TRBV29-1
CSVETGDAYEQYF
TGCAGCGTTGAAACCGGGGACGCCTACGAGCAGTACTTC
>TRBJ2-1|.|TRBD1|TRBV6-2/TRBV6-3
CASSSAGTGGGEQFF
TGTGCCAGCAGTTCCGCCGGGACAGGGGGGGGTGAGCAGTTCTTC
>TRBJ1-1|.|TRBD1|TRBV3-1/TRBV3-2
CASSHLQGAEAFF
TGTGCCAGCAGCCACCTACAGGGGGCTGAAGCTTTCTTT
>TRBJ2-3|.|TRBD1|TRBV18
CASSPIQGTDTQYF
TGTGCCAGCTCACCGATACAGGGGACAGATACGCAGTATTTT
>TRBJ2-7|few|TRBD2|TRBV3-1/TRBV3-2
CASSQGLAVYEQYF
TGTGCCAGCAGCCAAGGACTAGCGGTCTACGAGCAGTACTTC
>TRBJ1-1|once|.|TRBV3-1/TRBV3-2
CASSRDGGQFF
TGTGCCAGCAGCCGGGACGGGGGGCAATTCTTT
>TRBJ1-4|.|.|TRBV9
CASGGLRQTTNEKLFF
TGTGCCAGCGGGGGACTCCGACAGACAACTAATGAAAAACTGTTTTTT
>TRBJ2-7|.|.|TRBV7-9
CASAGYEQYF
TGTGCTTCAGCTGGGTACGAGCAGTACTTC
>TRBJ1-1|.|.|TRBV6-2/TRBV6-3
CASSYPRQVGMNTEAFF
TGTGCCAGCAGTTACCCCCGACAGGTGGGGATGAACACTGAAGCTTTCTTT
>TRBJ2-5|.|.|TRBV5-6
CASSFSETQYF
TGTGCCAGCAGCTTTTCAGAGACCCAGTACTTC
>TRBJ2-7|.|TRBD2|TRBV7-2
CASSPGLAGEGQYF
TGTGCCAGCAGCCCGGGACTAGCGGGGGAGGGGCAGTACTTC
>TRBJ1-1|.|.|TRBV7-3
CASSSDRNTEAFF
TGTGCCAGCAGCTCAGACAGGAACACTGAAGCTTTCTTT
>TRBJ2-4|once|TRBD1|TRBV16
CASSQYIPPGDRGGDIQYF
TGTGCCAGCAGCCAATATATACCCCCCGGGGACAGGGGGGGCGACATTCAGTACTTC
>TRBJ1-1|.|.|TRBV7-8
CASSITGVRTEAFF
TGTGCCAGCAGCATTACAGGTGTACGAACTGAAGCTTTCTTT
>TRBJ1-4|.|.|TRBV6-5
CASREGVLNEKLFF
TGTGCCAGCAGGGAGGGGGTACTTAATGAAAAACTGTTTTTT
>TRBJ2-7|.|.|TRBV28
CASSSGDSLFRYEQYF
TGTGCCAGCTCATCGGGGGACTCTCTCTTTCGCTACGAGCAGTACTTC
>TRBJ2-3|.|.|TRBV6-4
CASSDRETDTQYF
TGTGCCAGCAGTGACCGGGAGACAGATACGCAGTATTTT
>TRBJ2-1|.|TRBD1|TRBV13
CASTSDRASYNEQFF
TGTGCCAGCACCTCGGACAGGGCGTCCTACAATGAGCAGTTCTTC
>TRBJ1-2|.|TRBD1|TRBV6-1
CASSEALGGNRGGYTF
TGTGCCAGCAGTGAAGCGCTTGGGGGGAACAGGGGTGGCTACACCTTC
>TRBJ1-5|.|.|TRBV6-5
CASKWHASNQPQHF
TGTGCCAGCAAATGGCACGCCAGCAATCAGCCCCAGCATTTT
>TRBJ2-7|.|TRBD2|TRBV19
CASSISPASGSRVHEQYF
TGTGCCAGTAGTATCTCGCCCGCTAGCGGGAGTCGTGTCCACGAGCAGTACTTC